A single sample gave rise to the 19 T cell receptor beta chains below, sequenced in a study of cytomegalovirus exposure and HLA in healthy donors (dated by TCRdb to about 2017). The library relied on the immunoSEQ multiplex PCR assay. The multiplex PCR relied on a mix of 60 forward primers for TCR Vbeta segments and 13 reverse primers for TCR Jbeta segments. This immuneACCESS table, as held by TCRdb, lists in-frame sequences with V and J called but not all clones. Of the missing ones, under half trace to an unresolved V gene in checked studies; the others have no known cause. The sample table contains more than 95,000 clones; only one count was recorded for more than 75% of them. Jointly, the top ten make up around 5% of the sample. What was sequenced was PBMCs. The receptors were gathered from a woman aged 18 to 35 in good health and CMV-seropositive.

This clone was seen only once. The chain combines TRBV4-1 with TRBJ2-7; 7 bases line up with TRBD2. The CDR3 totals 15 residues. Germline lookup yields CDR1 MGHRA and CDR2 YSYEKL. Trimming took 1 base from V and 0 from J; bases not matched to a gene: 3. CDR3 coding DNA: TGCGCCAGCAGCCAAGCACGCGGGAGCTCCTACGAGCAGTACTTC. Its protein is CASSQARGSSYEQYF.

The chain couples TRBV12-5 to TRBJ1-5; D is undetermined. Per germline, CDR1 LGHNT and CDR2 FRNRAP. The ends were cut back, 3 bases at V and 2 bases at J, with 8 bases in the middle. The length of the CDR3 is 14 residues. This CDR3 reads CASGFLAGNQPQHF. The CDR3 region has the DNA TGTGCTAGTGGTTTTCTGGCAGGCAATCAGCCCCAGCATTTT.

The chain uses TRBV2 and TRBJ2-7; D gene unclear. The CDR3 covers 12 residues. Germline V gives CDR1 SNHLY, CDR2 FYNNEI. Trimming removed 7 bases from V and 4 bases from J, with 11 bases in between. CDR3 region: CASTEVFYEQYF. CDR3 nucleotides: TGTGCCAGCACCGAGGTCTTTTACGAGCAGTACTTC.

V and J are TRBV5-1 and TRBJ1-1; 7 nucleotides align to TRBD1. The germline gives CDR1 SGHRS, CDR2 YFSETQ. V lost 1 base to trimming and J lost 3 bases; unmatched junction nucleotides: 6. The CDR3 runs to 15 residues. The CDR3 loop reads CASSLWGTEDTEAFF. In DNA form, the CDR3 reads TGCGCCAGCAGCTTGTGGGGGACAGAAGACACTGAAGCTTTCTTT.

The chain couples TRBV19 to TRBJ1-1, with 10 nucleotides matching TRBD1. CDR3 length: 15 amino acids. V was pared by 4 bases and J by 6 bases, with 8 bases of the junction left unmatched. In germline, CDR1 is LNHDA, CDR2 SQIVND (reference sequence). Here the CDR3 reads CASSRTGTGVPEAFF. CDR3 DNA: TGTGCCAGTAGTAGGACCGGGACAGGGGTGCCTGAAGCTTTCTTT. The full variable domain, in which reference TRBV19 and TRBJ1-1 provide the parts outside the CDR3, is DGGITQSPKYLFRKEGQNVTLSCEQNLNHDAMYWYRQDPGQGLRLIYYSQIVNDFQKGDIAEGYSVSREKKESFPLTVTSAQKNPTAFYLCASSRTGTGVPEAFFGQGTRLTVV.

The CDR3 coding sequence is TGCGCCAGCAGCCAAGATTCAGCGGGAGAGACTGAGCAGTTCTTC. This gives the protein CASSQDSAGETEQFF. The J gene is TRBJ2-1, the V gene TRBV4-1, with TRBD2 identical over 8 bases. Losses at the gene ends were 0 bases for V and 9 bases for J; bases not matched to a gene: 7. CDR1 and CDR2 from the germline V gene are MGHRA and YSYEKL. The CDR3 is made up of 15 amino acids.

CDR3 in amino acids: CASSLSTASTNEKLFF. The CDR3 DNA reads as TGTGCCAGCAGTTTATCCACAGCCTCAACTAATGAAAAACTGTTTTTT. The chain combines TRBV28 with TRBJ1-4; no definite D call. V was cut by 1 base and J by 0 bases, with 9 bases left in between. The CDR3 is 16 residues long. Germline loops: CDR1 MDHEN, CDR2 SYDVKM.

This chain uses TRBV18 with TRBJ1-5; tentatively, D is TRBD1 (6 bases). V lost 4 bases and J 0 bases, leaving 16 bases between the germline ends. Germline CDR1 is KGHSH and CDR2 is LQKENI. The CDR3 extends over 17 amino acids. DNA for the CDR3: TGTGCCAGCTCACTGGGGGCGATGAGAGTTAGCAATCAGCCCCAGCATTTT. This sequence encodes CASSLGAMRVSNQPQHF.

In DNA, the CDR3 is TGTGCCAGCAGTGATTTCGGGATCAGGGATACGCAGTATTTT. This gives the protein CASSDFGIRDTQYF. The chain employs TRBV2 and TRBJ2-3; D may be TRBD2 (5 bases). V was trimmed by 3 bases and J by 6 bases, leaving 13 bases between them. The length of the CDR3 is 14 residues. Germline CDR1 is SNHLY and CDR2 is FYNNEI.

The chain employs TRBV4-1 and TRBJ1-5, with 10 bases matching TRBD1. The V gene end was trimmed by 2 bases and the J gene end by 3 bases; junction bases not matched to a gene: 4. The CDR3 has 16 residues. Germline lookup yields CDR1 MGHRA and CDR2 YSYEKL. In DNA, the CDR3 is TGCGCCAGCAGCCAAACCGGGACAGGGGCCAATCAGCCCCAGCATTTT. It is translated as CASSQTGTGANQPQHF.

The chain joins TRBV28 to TRBJ1-2; 7 bases are a match to TRBD1. This CDR3 is built from 14 residues. CDR1 is MDHEN and CDR2 is SYDVKM in the germline V gene. J gave up 6 bases and V 5 bases, and 9 bases lay outside the gene matches. The CDR3 loop reads CASSQQGRIDGYTF. The CDR3 nucleotides are TGTGCCAGCAGTCAACAGGGGAGAATCGATGGCTACACCTTC.

V usage is TRBV28 and J usage is TRBJ1-4, with D possibly TRBD1 on 5 matching bases. Trimming removed 0 bases at V and 0 bases at J, with 14 bases between. The CDR3 loop spans 18 amino acids. Germline lookup yields CDR1 MDHEN and CDR2 SYDVKM. CDR3 loop: CASSLWDRGLATNEKLFF. In nucleotides, the CDR3 is TGTGCCAGCAGTTTATGGGATCGGGGGTTAGCAACTAATGAAAAACTGTTTTTT.

The V and J genes are TRBV18 and TRBJ2-1; the match to TRBD2 covers 10 bases. V shed 2 bases, J shed 7 bases, and the junction held 8 bases outside the gene matches. Germline values: CDR1 KGHSH, CDR2 LQKENI. The CDR3 spans 16 residues. CDR3 region: CASSPMASGSGNEQFF. In DNA, the CDR3 is TGTGCCAGCTCACCAATGGCTAGCGGGAGCGGAAATGAGCAGTTCTTC.

This clone qualifies as large (0.1 to 1%). The CDR3 DNA reads as TGTGCCATCAGTCCGACAGGGAGAGTAGAAAAACTGTTTTTT. This encodes CAISPTGRVEKLFF. The rearrangement uses TRBV10-3 and TRBJ1-4, with TRBD1 matching over 7 bases. V trimming: 5 bases; J trimming: 8 bases; junction bases outside the gene matches: 8. Germline CDR1 reads ENHRY; CDR2 reads SYGVKD. The CDR3 totals 14 residues.

The V and J genes are TRBV7-3 and TRBJ2-5; D is undetermined. The CDR3 has 13 residues. Per the germline V gene, CDR1 is SGHTA and CDR2 is FQGTGA. Trimming took 0 bases from V and 2 from J, leaving 4 bases between them. The CDR3 region is CASSLTAQETQYF. DNA for the CDR3: TGTGCCAGCAGCTTAACAGCTCAAGAGACCCAGTACTTC.

This clone was picked up one time. The J gene is TRBJ1-6, the V gene TRBV25-1, with D perhaps matching TRBD1 (6 bases). V was pared by 6 bases and J by 0 bases, with 12 bases between. This CDR3 has 16 residues. The germline V gene encodes CDR1 MGHDK and CDR2 SYGVNS. CDR3 in DNA: TGTGCCAGCAGCCAAACAGGGAGCTCCTATAATTCACCCCTCCACTTT. Amino acid sequence: CASSQTGSSYNSPLHF.

This clone occurred a few times. This chain uses TRBV29-1 with TRBJ2-7, with a tentative D call TRBD2 (6 bases). Trimming cost V 4 bases and J 3 bases, with 19 bases left between them. Germline-derived CDR1 and CDR2 are SQVTM and ANQGSEA. The CDR3 totals 15 residues. CDR3 DNA: TGCAGCGTTGGTGGAGGGAGTGCCCCGTTCTACGAGCAGTACTTC. This codes for CSVGGGSAPFYEQYF.

This chain connects TRBV27 to TRBJ1-1; TRBD1 matches at 9 bases. V shed 8 bases and J 4 bases; nucleotides not matched to a gene: 14. The CDR3 extends over 16 amino acids. From germline, CDR1 is MNHEY and CDR2 SMNVEV (reference sequence). The CDR3 DNA sequence: TGTGCCAGCGGGGGACAGGGAAAACGCGGGAGCACTGAAGCTTTCTTT. This sequence encodes CASGGQGKRGSTEAFF.

The chain carries TRBV14 and TRBJ2-6, with 7 nucleotides matching TRBD2. The CDR3 runs 17 residues. Losses at the gene ends were 1 base for V and 0 bases for J; bases not matched to a gene: 3. Germline values: CDR1 SGHDN, CDR2 FVKESK. The CDR3 protein is CASSQGEGFSGANVLTF. The DNA for the CDR3 is TGTGCCAGCAGCCAAGGGGAGGGTTTCTCTGGGGCCAACGTCCTGACTTTC.